Below, 15 T cell receptor beta chains from the same sample are listed, as sequenced in a study of cytomegalovirus exposure and HLA in healthy donors. PCR amplification relied on 60 Vbeta primers (plus 13 Jbeta primers). This table comes from immunoSEQ multiplex PCR, and its TCRdb copy is limited to in-frame clones, with some not included. The table lists over 200,000 clones, around 80% of them singletons, with roughly 2.5% in the top ten. Specimen: PBMCs. The origin of the receptors is a woman aged 55-70 years in good health and CMV-seropositive.

The chain recombines TRBV19 with TRBJ1-1; 9 bases match TRBD1. Germline CDR1 and CDR2: LNHDA and SQIVND (reference sequence). CDR3 length equals 13 residues. V trimming: 7 bases; J trimming: 7 bases; junction bases outside the gene matches: 7. The CDR3, as DNA: TGTGCCAGTACGAGACAGGGGGTAGGTGAAGCTTTCTTT. This translates into CASTRQGVGEAFF.

This clone appeared once. The gene calls are TRBV5-1 and TRBJ1-1, with D uncertain. Per germline, CDR1 SGHRS and CDR2 YFSETQ. V gave up 4 bases and J gave up 1 base, with 11 bases separating them. This CDR3 is 14 amino acids long. The CDR3 nucleotides are TGCGCCAGCAGCCCCGTCACAGCGAACACTGAAGCTTTCTTT. This codes for CASSPVTANTEAFF.

The chain couples TRBV5-4 to TRBJ1-2; D perhaps matches TRBD1 (6 bases). CDR1 and CDR2 from the germline V gene are SGHNT and YYREEE (reference sequence). The CDR3 sequence is 15 residues long. Trimming cost V 2 bases and J 5 bases, with 16 bases left between them. For the CDR3, the DNA is TGTGCCAGCAGCTTTTCTTCCGGACAGTCTTATGGCTACACCTTC. Translating gives CASSFSSGQSYGYTF.

This clone has a single count. V is TRBV11-2 and J is TRBJ2-7, with 11 positions matching TRBD2. CDR1 SGHAT and CDR2 FQNNGV come from the germline V gene. The junction had 2 bases not matched to a gene; V was cut back by 1 base and J by 0 bases. This CDR3 comprises 16 residues. The CDR3 DNA is TGTGCCAGCAGCTTAGGACTAGCGGGGCCCTCCTACGAGCAGTACTTC. As protein: CASSLGLAGPSYEQYF.

The chain uses TRBV30 and TRBJ1-5; no clear D. The CDR3 consists of 13 residues. Germline assignment: CDR1 GTSNPN and CDR2 SVGIG (reference sequence). V dropped 2 bases and J dropped 5 bases, with 10 bases sitting between them. CDR3 in amino acids: CAWSLSRDQPQHF. In DNA, the CDR3 is TGTGCCTGGAGTCTATCCCGGGATCAGCCCCAGCATTTT. Filled out from reference TRBV30 and TRBJ1-5, the complete variable domain reads SQTIHQWPATLVQPVGSPLSLECTVEGTSNPNLYWYRQAAGRGLQLLFYSVGIGQISSEVPQNLSASRPQDRQFILSSKKLLLSDSGFYLCAWSLSRDQPQHFGDGTRLSIL.

The V gene is TRBV5-5, the J gene TRBJ2-4, with TRBD2 identical over 8 bases. The CDR3 runs 12 residues. Germline assignment: CDR1 SGHKS and CDR2 YYEKEE (reference sequence). With V trimmed by 3 bases and J by 9 bases, 2 bases remained unmatched. The CDR3 region has the DNA TGTGCCAGCAGCTCTCGGGGGGGCATTCAGTACTTC. It specifies CASSSRGGIQYF. Using reference TRBV5-5 and TRBJ2-4 for the parts outside the CDR3, the full variable domain is DAGVTQSPTHLIKTRGQQVTLRCSPISGHKSVSWYQQVLGQGPQFIFQYYEKEERGRGNFPDRFSARQFPNYSSELNVNALLLGDSALYLCASSSRGGIQYFGAGTRLSVL.

The chain employs TRBV7-2 and TRBJ2-7, with D unresolved. Between the trimmed V and J ends, which lost 1 base and 4 bases, there was a span of 14 bases. The CDR3 runs to 15 residues. Germline CDR1 SGHTA, CDR2 FQGNSA. CDR3 amino acids: CASSLGAPSIYEQYF. The CDR3 DNA reads as TGTGCCAGCAGCTTAGGTGCGCCCTCAATTTACGAGCAGTACTTC.

The V gene is TRBV29-1, the J gene TRBJ1-3; D uncertain. With 6 bases removed from V and 0 bases from J, the gap between germline ends came to 12 bases. The germline CDR1 and CDR2 sequences are SQVTM and ANQGSEA. There are 14 residues in the CDR3. DNA for the CDR3: TGCAGCGTCCTTGACGGGTACTCTGGAAACACCATATATTTT. It translates to CSVLDGYSGNTIYF.

The V gene is TRBV10-3, the J gene TRBJ2-7, with 13 bases fitting TRBD2. The CDR3 contains 12 residues. The J segment lost 5 bases and the V segment lost 11 bases, leaving 3 bases of the junction unmatched. Germline lookup yields CDR1 ENHRY and CDR2 SYGVKD. The CDR3 DNA follows: TGTGCCTTAGGACTAGCGGGAGACGAGCAGTACTTC. Translated: CALGLAGDEQYF.

Only one count was recorded for this clone. The rearrangement joins TRBV18 to TRBJ1-1; a weak D match, TRBD1 (5 bases). The CDR3 covers 15 residues. Deletions cut 0 bases from V and 1 base from J, with 9 bases between. Germline CDR1 KGHSH, CDR2 LQKENI. CDR3 sequence: CASSPPNQGNTEAFF. The CDR3 DNA is TGTGCCAGCTCACCACCAAACCAGGGGAACACTGAAGCTTTCTTT.

The chain recombines TRBV2 with TRBJ2-7; 7 bases line up with TRBD2. The CDR3 has 14 amino acids. V shed 7 bases, J shed 2 bases, and the junction held 8 bases outside the gene matches. Germline V lookup: CDR1 SNHLY, CDR2 FYNNEI. The CDR3 loop reads CASKVAGETYEQYF. CDR3 coding DNA: TGTGCCAGCAAGGTTGCGGGAGAGACCTACGAGCAGTACTTC.

The chain carries TRBV6-5 and TRBJ2-7; 10 bases fit TRBD1. CDR1 is MNHEY and CDR2 is SVGAGI in the germline V gene. The trim removed 2 bases at V and 5 bases at J, leaving 0 bases unmatched. This CDR3 is built from 13 residues. The CDR3 sequence: CASSYGQGDEQYF. DNA of the CDR3: TGTGCCAGCAGTTACGGACAGGGGGACGAGCAGTACTTC.

Concerning this clone itself: The same CDR3 arises from other DNA sequences in this sample as well. The chain recombines TRBV6-5 with TRBJ1-4; 7 nucleotides align to TRBD1. CDR1 and CDR2 (germline): MNHEY, SVGAGI. J lost 8 bases, V lost 5 bases, and 11 bases had no gene match. The CDR3 sequence is 15 residues long. The CDR3 DNA is TGTGCCAGCAGTCCATTACAGGGGAAAGAGGAAAAACTGTTTTTT. This encodes CASSPLQGKEEKLFF.

The V gene is TRBV4-2, the J gene TRBJ1-2, with TRBD1 as a possible D gene (5 bases). The CDR3 covers 15 residues. CDR1 and CDR2 (germline): LGHNA, YNFKEQ. The V and J ends lost 0 bases and 3 bases respectively, with 11 bases between them. As DNA, the CDR3 is TGTGCCAGCAGCCAAGAATGGCAGGGCCACTATGGCTACACCTTC. It translates to CASSQEWQGHYGYTF.

V and J are TRBV5-6 and TRBJ2-3; 12 nucleotides line up with TRBD2. Germline V gene data show CDR1 as SGHDT and CDR2 as YYEEEE. J lost 1 base, V lost 2 bases, and 2 bases had no gene match. The CDR3 is made up of 16 amino acids. The CDR3 DNA reads TGTGCCAGCAGCTTCCGACTAGCGGGGGGCACAGATACGCAGTATTTT. As protein: CASSFRLAGGTDTQYF.